This T cell receptor (beta chain) was sequenced in a study of blood T cell repertoires in COVID-19. The overall study: Specimens from acute and convalescent COVID-19 originated in the United States, Italy and Spain.

This clone was counted between two and nine times. Original handling: Reference gene primer amplification yielded estimated nucleated cell counts. Here immunoSEQ multiplex PCR was the method, and the copy in TCRdb shows in-frame clones only, minus some. V, J and clone size are taken as reported in that table, and D and trimming were inferred from the DNA itself. This table has about 160,000 clones, approximately 85% appearing once. CDR3 size: 13 residues. Germline loops: CDR1 SGHRS, CDR2 YFSETQ. Trimming took 0 bases from V and 8 from J, leaving 11 bases between them. In Seattle, patients joined the study during active infection and were tracked longitudinally.

The sequence was obtained from a man older than 75 with COVID-19, enrolled during active disease. The specimen sequenced was peripheral blood. V gene TRBV5-1 combines with J gene TRBJ1-2, with a weak D call TRBD1 (5 bases). The DNA of the CDR3 is TGCGCCAGCAGCTTGGCGGGGACTAGAGGCTACACCTTC. It yields the protein CASSLAGTRGYTF.